These 16 T cell receptor beta chains came from one sample sequenced in a study of cytomegalovirus exposure and HLA in healthy donors. Vbeta (60) and Jbeta (13) primers were used in the PCR. Sequencing was performed with immunoSEQ multiplex PCR; in TCRdb, only in-frame clones are kept and a portion is missing. The sample includes about 100,000 clones, approximately 74% of them seen just once. The sequencing sample was made of PBMCs. These TCRs come from a woman between 35 and 50 years old in good health and CMV-seronegative.

The chain carries TRBV19 and TRBJ1-2; 7 nucleotides align to TRBD1. CDR3 size: 15 residues. CDR1 is LNHDA and CDR2 is SQIVND in the germline V gene (reference sequence). The V gene end was trimmed by 3 bases and the J gene end by 3 bases; junction bases not matched to a gene: 7. CDR3 coding DNA: TGTGCCAGTAGTATTACAGGGGAGGCCCACTATGGCTACACCTTC. This translates into CASSITGEAHYGYTF.

This clone was seen a few times. This chain links TRBV11-2 with TRBJ2-3, with 11 bases fitting TRBD2. The CDR3 covers 15 residues. Germline lookup yields CDR1 SGHAT and CDR2 FQNNGV. V shed 5 bases and J 4 bases; nucleotides not matched to a gene: 5. CDR3 amino acids: CASSPLAGDPDTQYF. CDR3 bases: TGTGCCAGCAGCCCACTAGCGGGAGATCCAGATACGCAGTATTTT.

This clone came up a few times. V gene TRBV25-1 combines with J gene TRBJ2-7, with 8 bases aligning to TRBD2. The CDR3 covers 15 residues. Germline assignment: CDR1 MGHDK and CDR2 SYGVNS. With 4 bases clipped from V and 7 bases from J, the junction kept 12 bases outside the gene matches. CDR3 DNA: TGTGCCAGCAGTGGGGGGACTAGAATGTCAGGGGAGCAGTACTTC. Encoded protein: CASSGGTRMSGEQYF.

V usage is TRBV30 and J usage is TRBJ1-3; D not resolved. Trimming shortened V by 2 bases and J by 5 bases, and 7 bases separated the two germline ends. The V gene's germline CDR1 is GTSNPN and CDR2 SVGIG (reference sequence). The CDR3 sequence is 12 residues long. CDR3: CAWSTTRNTIYF. The CDR3, as DNA: TGTGCCTGGAGTACGACTCGAAACACCATATATTTT.

The rearrangement uses TRBV19 and TRBJ2-7; the match to TRBD1 covers 10 bases. CDR3 size: 12 residues. Germline loops: CDR1 LNHDA, CDR2 SQIVND (reference sequence). V trimming: 5 bases; J trimming: 6 bases; junction bases outside the gene matches: 1. This chain's CDR3 is CASSWTGGEQYF. The CDR3 DNA follows: TGTGCCAGTAGTTGGACAGGGGGCGAGCAGTACTTC.

This chain connects TRBV29-1 to TRBJ1-2, with 9 positions matching TRBD1. The CDR3 is made up of 13 amino acids. V shed 3 bases and J 8 bases; nucleotides not matched to a gene: 7. CDR1 is SQVTM, CDR2 ANQGSEA, per germline. Written as DNA, the CDR3 is TGCAGCGTTGAGACGGACAGGGGATTAGGCTACACCTTC. This sequence encodes CSVETDRGLGYTF.

V usage is TRBV2 and J usage is TRBJ2-1, with D uncertain. Germline CDR1 reads SNHLY; CDR2 reads FYNNEI. The ends were cut back, 7 bases at V and 2 bases at J, with 9 bases in the middle. This CDR3 is 13 amino acids long. The CDR3 loop reads CASMVLTYNEQFF. CDR3 coding DNA: TGTGCCAGCATGGTACTAACCTACAATGAGCAGTTCTTC.

V and J are TRBV5-6 and TRBJ2-1; 11 nucleotides agree with TRBD2. This CDR3 is 15 amino acids long. V lost 4 bases and J lost 3; bases outside the gene matches: 3. Germline loops: CDR1 SGHDT, CDR2 YYEEEE. The CDR3 loop reads CASSIGTSGYNEQFF. CDR3 sequence (DNA): TGTGCCAGCAGCATCGGGACTAGCGGCTACAATGAGCAGTTCTTC. Full variable domain (outside the CDR3, taken from reference TRBV5-6 and TRBJ2-1): DAGVTQSPTHLIKTRGQQVTLRCSPKSGHDTVSWYQQALGQGPQFIFQYYEEEERQRGNFPDRFSGHQFPNYSSELNVNALLLGDSALYLCASSIGTSGYNEQFFGPGTRLTVL.

This clone occurred a few times. The chain links TRBV5-1 to TRBJ1-6; no reliable D call. CDR1 is SGHRS and CDR2 is YFSETQ in the germline V gene. With 0 bases removed from V and 0 bases from J, the gap between germline ends came to 7 bases. CDR3 size: 16 residues. CDR3 sequence (DNA): TGCGCCAGCAGCTTGGACCCGAGCTCCTATAATTCACCCCTCCACTTT. It codes for CASSLDPSSYNSPLHF.

The J gene is TRBJ2-7, the V gene TRBV7-6; weak D call: TRBD2 (7 bases). Trimming cost V 7 bases and J 6 bases, with 22 bases left between them. CDR3 length: 15 residues. The germline V gene encodes CDR1 SGHVS and CDR2 FNYEAQ. The CDR3 region is CASTPRAGAGVEQYF. CDR3 bases: TGTGCCAGCACCCCCCGGGCAGGGGCGGGGGTCGAGCAGTACTTC.

This clone has just a few counts. V usage is TRBV10-2 and J usage is TRBJ2-3, with TRBD2 identical over 8 bases. From germline, CDR1 is WSHSY and CDR2 SAAADI. V was clipped by 7 bases and J by 1 base; unmatched bases: 1. The CDR3 runs to 13 residues. CDR3 residues: CASKAGGTDTQYF. Here the CDR3 DNA reads TGCGCCAGCAAAGCGGGAGGCACAGATACGCAGTATTTT.

This clone appeared a few times. The chain links TRBV18 to TRBJ1-2; a possible D gene is TRBD1 (5 bases). V was cut by 2 bases and J by 5 bases, with 9 bases left in between. CDR1 and CDR2 from the germline V gene are KGHSH and LQKENI. The CDR3 is 13 amino acids. CDR3 region: CASSPGAPYGYTF. The CDR3 DNA is TGTGCCAGCTCACCAGGGGCCCCTTATGGCTACACCTTC.

In this sample, this clone turned up a few times. The rearrangement links TRBV18 to TRBJ1-5, with D unclear. V lost 2 bases and J 0 bases, leaving 8 bases between the germline ends. The CDR3 has 15 amino acids. The germline V gene has CDR1 KGHSH and CDR2 LQKENI. Here the CDR3 reads CASSPEYRSNQPQHF. The DNA of the CDR3 is TGTGCCAGCTCACCAGAGTATCGTAGCAATCAGCCCCAGCATTTT.

The chain carries TRBV7-3 and TRBJ1-3, with TRBD1 matching over 7 bases. Germline CDR1 and CDR2: SGHTA and FQGTGA. J gave up 4 bases and V 2 bases, and 8 bases lay outside the gene matches. The CDR3 has 16 amino acids. CDR3 nucleotides: TGTGCCAGCAGCTTAGCAGGGGGTTTTTCGGGAAACACCATATATTTT. This encodes CASSLAGGFSGNTIYF. Full variable domain (rest looked up from reference TRBV7-3 and TRBJ1-3): GAGVSQTPSNKVTEKGKYVELRCDPISGHTALYWYRQSLGQGPEFLIYFQGTGAADDSGLPNDRFFAVRPEGSVSTLKIQRTERGDSAVYLCASSLAGGFSGNTIYFGEGSWLTVV.

This clone has a single count. The chain couples TRBV7-9 to TRBJ2-3, with D maybe TRBD2 (6 bases). V was shortened by 4 bases and J by 5 bases, with 10 bases between the two germline ends. The CDR3 is 13 residues long. Germline CDR1 SEHNR, CDR2 FQNEAQ (reference sequence). CDR3 bases: TGTGCCAGCAGCTCGAGGGGAGGAGATACGCAGTATTTT. It translates to CASSSRGGDTQYF. The entire variable domain, with the rest obtained from reference TRBV7-9 and TRBJ2-3, is as follows: DTGVSQNPRHKITKRGQNVTFRCDPISEHNRLYWYRQTLGQGPEFLTYFQNEAQLEKSRLLSDRFSAERPKGSFSTLEIQRTEQGDSAMYLCASSSRGGDTQYFGPGTRLTVL.

As for this clone: Additional DNA sequences in this sample encode the identical CDR3. This rearrangement joins TRBV6-1 to TRBJ1-6; no clear D. This CDR3 contains 14 residues. V was pared by 8 bases and J by 7 bases, with 15 bases between. CDR1 and CDR2 from the germline V gene are MNHNS and SASEGT. For the CDR3, the DNA is TGTGCCAGCGTCCTACGAGAGTTAAATTCACCCCTCCACTTT. As protein: CASVLRELNSPLHF.